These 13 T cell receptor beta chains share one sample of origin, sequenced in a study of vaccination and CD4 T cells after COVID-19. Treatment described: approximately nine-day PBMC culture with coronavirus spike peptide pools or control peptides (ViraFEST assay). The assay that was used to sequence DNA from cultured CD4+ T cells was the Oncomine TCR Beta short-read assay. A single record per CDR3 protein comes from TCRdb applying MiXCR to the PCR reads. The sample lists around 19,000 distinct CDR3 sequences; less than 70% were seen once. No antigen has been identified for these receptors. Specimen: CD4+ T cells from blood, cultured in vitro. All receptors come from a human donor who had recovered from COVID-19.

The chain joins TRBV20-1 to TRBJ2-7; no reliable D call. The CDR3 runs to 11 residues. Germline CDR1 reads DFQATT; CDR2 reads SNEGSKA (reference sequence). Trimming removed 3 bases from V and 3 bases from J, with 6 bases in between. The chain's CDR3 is CSASRSYEQYF. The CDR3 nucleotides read TGCAGTGCTAGCAGGAGCTACGAGCAGTACTTC.

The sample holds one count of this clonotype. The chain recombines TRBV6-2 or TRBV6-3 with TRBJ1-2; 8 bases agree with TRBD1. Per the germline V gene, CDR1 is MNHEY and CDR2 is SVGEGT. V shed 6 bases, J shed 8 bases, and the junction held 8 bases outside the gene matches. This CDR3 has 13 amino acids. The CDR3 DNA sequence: TGTGCCAGCAGACCGACAGGGGTGGGCGGCTACACCTTC. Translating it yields CASRPTGVGGYTF.

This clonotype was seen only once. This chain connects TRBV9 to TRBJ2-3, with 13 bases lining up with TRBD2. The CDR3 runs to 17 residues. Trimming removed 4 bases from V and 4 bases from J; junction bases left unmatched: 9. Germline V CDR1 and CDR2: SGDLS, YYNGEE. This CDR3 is CASSTLAGGLSADTQYF. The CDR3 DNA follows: TGTGCCAGCAGCACACTAGCGGGGGGGCTGAGCGCAGATACGCAGTATTTT.

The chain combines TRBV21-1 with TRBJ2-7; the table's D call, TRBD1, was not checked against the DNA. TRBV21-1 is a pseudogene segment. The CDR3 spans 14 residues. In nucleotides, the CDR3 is TGTGCCAGCAGCAAAAGCGAGGGGCAGGGGGTCCCTTACTTC. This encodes CASSKSEGQGVPYF.

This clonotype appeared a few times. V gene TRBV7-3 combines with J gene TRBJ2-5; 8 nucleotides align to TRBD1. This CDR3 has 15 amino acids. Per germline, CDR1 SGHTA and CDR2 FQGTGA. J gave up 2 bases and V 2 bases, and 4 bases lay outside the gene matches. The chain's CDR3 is CASSLSGQGQETQYF. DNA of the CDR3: TGTGCCAGCAGCTTATCAGGACAGGGACAAGAGACCCAGTACTTC.

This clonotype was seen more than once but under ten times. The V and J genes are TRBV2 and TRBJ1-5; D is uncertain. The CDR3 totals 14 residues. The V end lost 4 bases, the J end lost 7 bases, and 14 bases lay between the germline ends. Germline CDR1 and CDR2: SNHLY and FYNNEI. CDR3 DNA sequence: TGTGCCAGCAGTGGACCCTGGAGGTCACAGCCCCAGCATTTT. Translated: CASSGPWRSQPQHF.

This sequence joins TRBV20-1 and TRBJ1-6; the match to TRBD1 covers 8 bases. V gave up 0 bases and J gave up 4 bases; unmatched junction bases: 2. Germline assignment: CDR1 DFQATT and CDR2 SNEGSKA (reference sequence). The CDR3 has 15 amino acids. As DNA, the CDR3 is TGCAGTGCTAGAGAAGACAGGGGTTATAATTCACCCCTCCACTTT. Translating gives CSAREDRGYNSPLHF.

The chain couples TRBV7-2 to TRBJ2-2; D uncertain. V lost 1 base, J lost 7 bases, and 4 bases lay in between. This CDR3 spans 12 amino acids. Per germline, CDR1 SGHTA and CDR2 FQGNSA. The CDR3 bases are TGTGCCAGCAGCTTAGATATCGGGGAGCTGTTTTTT. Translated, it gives CASSLDIGELFF.

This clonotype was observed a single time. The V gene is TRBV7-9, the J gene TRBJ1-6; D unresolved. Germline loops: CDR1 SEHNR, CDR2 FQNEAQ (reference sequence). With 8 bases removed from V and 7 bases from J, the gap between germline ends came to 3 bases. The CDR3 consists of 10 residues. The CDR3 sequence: CASGNSPLHF. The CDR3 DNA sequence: TGTGCCAGCGGAAATTCACCCCTCCACTTT.

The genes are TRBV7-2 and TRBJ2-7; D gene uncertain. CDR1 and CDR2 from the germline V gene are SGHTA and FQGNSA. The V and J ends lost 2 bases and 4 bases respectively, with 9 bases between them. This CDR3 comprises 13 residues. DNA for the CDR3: TGTGCCAGCAGCTTATCGGTACAGTACGAGCAGTACTTC. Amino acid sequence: CASSLSVQYEQYF.

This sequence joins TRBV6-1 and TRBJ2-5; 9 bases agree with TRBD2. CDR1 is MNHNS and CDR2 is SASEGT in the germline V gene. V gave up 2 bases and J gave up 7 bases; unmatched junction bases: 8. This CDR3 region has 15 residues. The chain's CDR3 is CASSELAGGVRTQYF. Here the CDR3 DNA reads TGTGCCAGCAGTGAACTTGCGGGAGGGGTCAGGACCCAGTACTTC.

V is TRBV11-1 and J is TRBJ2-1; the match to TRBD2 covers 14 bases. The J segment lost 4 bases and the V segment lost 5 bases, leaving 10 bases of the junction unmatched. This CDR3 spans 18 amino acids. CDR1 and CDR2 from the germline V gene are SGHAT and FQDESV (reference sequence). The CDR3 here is CASSGGTSGGFWYNEQFF. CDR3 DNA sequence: TGTGCCAGCAGCGGGGGGACTAGCGGGGGTTTCTGGTACAATGAGCAGTTCTTC.

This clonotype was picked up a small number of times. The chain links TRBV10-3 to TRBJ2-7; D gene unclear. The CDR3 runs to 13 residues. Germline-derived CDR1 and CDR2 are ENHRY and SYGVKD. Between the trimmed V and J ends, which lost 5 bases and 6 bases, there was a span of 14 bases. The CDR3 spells CAISPPRTGEQYF. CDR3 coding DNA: TGTGCCATCAGTCCGCCCAGGACGGGCGAGCAGTACTTC.